This entry features one TCR beta chain sequence. The V gene's germline CDR1 is SGHNT and CDR2 YYREEE (reference sequence). The CDR3 is 15 amino acids. Trimming took off 0 bases at V and 0 bases at J, with 10 bases between the two ends. 13 Jbeta primers and 60 Vbeta primers were used for the PCR. TCRdb's copy holds only in-frame clones and misses some; the assay was immunoSEQ multiplex PCR. In the table there are 150,000 to 200,000 clones, approximately 67% of which are singletons. This entry comes from a study of cytomegalovirus exposure and HLA in healthy donors. The chain has TRBV5-4 and TRBJ2-7; a possible D gene is TRBD2 (5 bases). The specimen was PBMCs. The TCR sequence derives from a man between 40 and 49 years old in good health and CMV-seronegative. In DNA, the CDR3 is TGTGCCAGCAGCTTGGAACTAGGGAGCTCCTACGAGCAGTACTTC. Amino acid sequence: CASSLELGSSYEQYF.